A single sample gave rise to the 20 T cell receptor beta chains below, sequenced in a study of blood T cell repertoires in COVID-19. Sequencing used immunoSEQ multiplex PCR; TCRdb keeps in-frame clones, though not all of them. The data contain some 250,000 clones, approximately 83% of them singletons. The sequenced sample consisted of PBMCs or T cells enriched from blood (not recorded which). These receptors all stem from a woman in her fifties or sixties who had recovered from COVID-19.

The rearrangement joins TRBV28 to TRBJ1-4, with TRBD1 identical over 8 bases. V gave up 6 bases and J gave up 6 bases; unmatched junction bases: 9. CDR3 length: 15 amino acids. CDR1 is MDHEN and CDR2 is SYDVKM in the germline V gene. The CDR3 nucleotides are TGTGCCAGCAGGTCCCACGGACAGGGCTATGAAAAACTGTTTTTT. Encoded protein: CASRSHGQGYEKLFF. Filled out from reference TRBV28 and TRBJ1-4, the complete variable domain reads DVKVTQSSRYLVKRTGEKVFLECVQDMDHENMFWYRQDPGLGLRLIYFSYDVKMKEKGDIPEGYSVSREKKERFSLILESASTNQTSMYLCASRSHGQGYEKLFFGSGTQLSVL.

This chain joins TRBV6-4 and TRBJ2-1, with no clear D. The CDR3 is 15 amino acids. CDR1 is MRHNA and CDR2 is SNTAGT in the germline V gene. Trimming pared 0 bases from V and 5 bases from J, leaving 11 bases between. CDR3 sequence reads: CASSDSSRLHNEQFF. In DNA, the CDR3 is TGTGCCAGCAGTGACTCGAGTCGTCTACACAATGAGCAGTTCTTC.

As for this clone: The sample has other DNA sequences that encode this CDR3 too. The chain links TRBV11-2 to TRBJ1-5; D gene uncertain. V lost 3 bases to trimming and J lost 2 bases, with 5 bases between them. Germline CDR1 SGHAT, CDR2 FQNNGV. CDR3 length: 13 amino acids. CDR3 region: CASSFGGNQPQHF. CDR3 nucleotides: TGTGCCAGCAGCTTCGGGGGCAATCAGCCCCAGCATTTT.

CDR3 residues: CASSLFSLADTGELFF. The CDR3 DNA follows: TGCGCCAGCAGCTTATTTTCACTAGCGGACACCGGGGAGCTGTTTTTT. The chain couples TRBV5-1 to TRBJ2-2; 8 bases align to TRBD2. After removal of 2 bases from V and 3 bases from J, the junction contained 6 bases not matched to a gene. The CDR3 runs to 16 residues. Per the germline V gene, CDR1 is SGHRS and CDR2 is YFSETQ.

The chain employs TRBV28 and TRBJ2-1; possibly TRBD2 for D (6 bases). CDR1 is MDHEN, CDR2 SYDVKM, per germline. CDR3 size: 12 residues. With 6 bases removed from V and 12 bases from J, the gap between germline ends came to 15 bases. The CDR3 is CASSLMRDRQFF. CDR3 in DNA: TGTGCCAGCAGCCTAATGCGGGACCGGCAGTTCTTC.

The CDR3 loop reads CASSLDRDQPQHF. The DNA of the CDR3 is TGTGCCAGCAGTTTGGACAGGGATCAGCCCCAGCATTTT. This chain connects TRBV27 to TRBJ1-5, with 8 bases matching TRBD1. This CDR3 is 13 amino acids long. Trimming removed 3 bases from V and 5 bases from J; junction bases left unmatched: 0. Germline V lookup: CDR1 MNHEY, CDR2 SMNVEV (reference sequence).

The V gene is TRBV9, the J gene TRBJ1-2; perhaps TRBD1 as D (5 bases). This CDR3 is 15 amino acids long. Looked up from germline, CDR1 is SGDLS and CDR2 is YYNGEE. With 0 bases removed from V and 0 bases from J, the gap between germline ends came to 9 bases. Here the CDR3 DNA reads TGTGCCAGCAGCGTAGGCGGGGACGCTAACTATGGCTACACCTTC. It specifies CASSVGGDANYGYTF.

This chain uses TRBV3-1 (or the pseudogene TRBV3-2) with TRBJ2-2, with 7 nucleotides matching TRBD2. The CDR3 sequence is 16 residues long. V gave up 4 bases and J gave up 5 bases; unmatched junction bases: 10. The V gene's germline CDR1 is LGHDT and CDR2 YNNKEL (reference sequence). In nucleotides, the CDR3 is TGTGCCAGCAGCCTCAGGAGATCGGGAGGTACCGGGGAGCTGTTTTTT. Translating it yields CASSLRRSGGTGELFF.

This rearrangement joins TRBV5-1 to TRBJ2-4, with 8 bases fitting TRBD1. CDR3 length equals 16 residues. Germline V gene sequence: CDR1 SGHRS, CDR2 YFSETQ. V lost 4 bases, J lost 1 base, and 7 bases stayed unmatched. This chain's CDR3 is CASSKQGVNAKNIQYF. The CDR3 region has the DNA TGCGCCAGCAGCAAACAGGGGGTTAATGCCAAAAACATTCAGTACTTC.

The chain carries TRBV27 and TRBJ2-1; 7 bases are shared with TRBD2. The CDR3 runs to 16 residues. J gave up 1 base and V 6 bases, and 9 bases lay outside the gene matches. CDR1 is MNHEY and CDR2 is SMNVEV in the germline V gene (reference sequence). CDR3 protein: CASSPSGGESYNEQFF. Here the CDR3 DNA reads TGTGCCAGCAGCCCTAGCGGTGGGGAGTCCTACAATGAGCAGTTCTTC.

This sequence joins TRBV6-5 and TRBJ2-1, with TRBD1 as a possible D gene (5 bases). The germline CDR1 and CDR2 sequences are MNHEY and SVGAGI. There are 14 residues in the CDR3. The V and J ends lost 6 bases and 12 bases respectively, with 21 bases between them. CDR3: CASSFHDSHPRQFF. The CDR3 DNA reads TGTGCCAGCAGCTTCCATGACAGCCACCCCAGGCAGTTCTTC.

J is TRBJ2-1 and V is TRBV24-1; 10 bases align to TRBD2. V shed 7 bases and J 4 bases; nucleotides not matched to a gene: 6. The CDR3 loop spans 15 amino acids. The V gene's germline CDR1 is KGHDR and CDR2 SFDVKD. The CDR3 nucleotides are TGTGCCACCAGGGCTAGCGGGAGTGAGTACAATGAGCAGTTCTTC. Amino acid sequence: CATRASGSEYNEQFF.

The CDR3 protein is CASSIRSRADTQYF. The CDR3 DNA reads TGTGCCAGTAGTATAAGATCGAGGGCAGATACGCAGTATTTT. The chain uses TRBV19 and TRBJ2-3, with D possibly matching TRBD2 (5 bases). Germline V lookup: CDR1 LNHDA, CDR2 SQIVND (reference sequence). There are 14 residues in the CDR3. V was shortened by 2 bases and J by 4 bases, with 10 bases between the two germline ends.

The DNA for the CDR3 is TGTGCCAGCGGTAAGACGACTACTCACAATGAGCAGTTCTTC. Amino acids: CASGKTTTHNEQFF. This rearrangement joins TRBV2 to TRBJ2-1, with a tentative D call TRBD2 (5 bases). From germline, CDR1 is SNHLY and CDR2 FYNNEI. CDR3 length: 14 residues. V lost 8 bases and J 5 bases, leaving 16 bases between the germline ends.

The chain recombines TRBV20-1 with TRBJ2-7; 9 nucleotides match TRBD2. V shed 3 bases and J 6 bases; nucleotides not matched to a gene: 12. CDR3 size: 15 residues. Germline CDR1 and CDR2: DFQATT and SNEGSKA (reference sequence). In nucleotides, the CDR3 is TGCAGTGCTAGTCTGGGATTCGGACTAGCGAGCGAGCAGTACTTC. This codes for CSASLGFGLASEQYF.

The chain is built from TRBV3-1 (or the pseudogene TRBV3-2) and TRBJ1-1; 8 nucleotides align to TRBD1. The length of the CDR3 is 15 residues. Germline assignment: CDR1 LGHDT and CDR2 YNNKEL (reference sequence). V gave up 4 bases and J gave up 3 bases; unmatched junction bases: 7. CDR3 nucleotides: TGTGCCAGCAGCCCCCTTGGACAGGGTGACACTGAAGCTTTCTTT. This codes for CASSPLGQGDTEAFF.

The chain couples TRBV24-1 to TRBJ2-1, with TRBD2 matching 12 bases. The CDR3 runs 15 residues. The V gene end was trimmed by 3 bases and the J gene end by 8 bases; junction bases not matched to a gene: 4. Germline V CDR1 and CDR2: KGHDR, SFDVKD. The CDR3 DNA sequence: TGTGCCACCAGTGATCCCGGGACTAGCGGGCATGAGCAGTTCTTC. Residues: CATSDPGTSGHEQFF.

J is TRBJ2-2 and V is TRBV5-1, with D unresolved. The V gene lost 0 bases and the J gene lost 4 bases, with 10 bases spanning the gap. CDR1 is SGHRS, CDR2 YFSETQ, per germline. There are 15 residues in the CDR3. The CDR3 is CASSLADSTTGELFF. The CDR3, as DNA: TGCGCCAGCAGCTTGGCCGACTCGACCACCGGGGAGCTGTTTTTT.

The chain carries TRBV21-1 and TRBJ1-3. TRBV21-1 has pseudogene status. The CDR3 runs 23 residues. In DNA form, the CDR3 reads TGTGCCAGCAGCAAAGTGGGGGGGCACGGGGATTTAAAGATTATTTGGCCTGGAAACACCATATATTTT. Its protein is CASSKVGGHGDLKIIWPGNTIYF.

This rearrangement joins TRBV5-5 to TRBJ2-1; 7 bases fit TRBD1. The CDR3 has 14 residues. CDR1 and CDR2 from the germline V gene are SGHKS and YYEKEE (reference sequence). V trimming: 5 bases; J trimming: 0 bases; junction bases outside the gene matches: 2. For the CDR3, the DNA is TGTGCCAGCAGGGGGACAGCCTCCTACAATGAGCAGTTCTTC. It yields the protein CASRGTASYNEQFF.